The entry below describes one T cell receptor (beta chain). Its antigen is still unknown. The CDR3 spans 18 residues. Germline V gives CDR1 SGDLS, CDR2 YYNGEE. V dropped 0 bases and J dropped 5; count of bases not matched to a gene: 13. This entry is derived from a study of cytomegalovirus exposure and HLA in healthy donors. Study at large: Earlier, fewer than 130 million unique TCR beta sequences were recovered from approximately 180 million T cells by an analysis. Notes on the study in general: Information on immune exposure was restricted to one variable (CMV serostatus). The analysis excluded some indistinguishable V segments, including TRBV6-2 and TRBV6-3.

The study ran its PCR with 60 Vbeta and 13 Jbeta primers. Sequencing used immunoSEQ multiplex PCR; TCRdb keeps in-frame clones, though not all of them. Here the sample spans 100,000 to 150,000 clones, about 80% being singletons. This TCR was sampled from a man in his thirties or forties in good health and CMV-seropositive. The sequencing input was PBMCs. V gene TRBV9 combines with J gene TRBJ2-5; 10 bases fit TRBD2. The CDR3 reads CASSVAAGGPGSFETQYF. The CDR3 DNA sequence: TGTGCCAGCAGCGTAGCAGCGGGGGGGCCGGGTTCCTTCGAGACCCAGTACTTC.